Here is one TCR beta chain with its context. The antigen remains undetermined. All patients reached thyroid surgery having received no treatment beforehand. The V gene's germline CDR1 is LGHDT and CDR2 YNNKEL (reference sequence). With 7 bases removed from V and 4 bases from J, the gap between germline ends came to 14 bases. CDR3 length: 14 amino acids. This sample is drawn from a study of metastatic and nonmetastatic thyroid tumors. Study information: For malignant and benign thyroid patients, tumor or nodule tissue and blood were the sources whose repertoires were compared. Findings and caveats of the study: A significant increase in TCR beta diversity was reportedly seen in malignant thyroid tumors relative to benign nodules, in blood and tumor.

Original data processing: The study took CDR3 differences across clinicopathological groups and made a distant-metastasis classifier for papillary thyroid cancer from them. MiXCR reprocessed the PCR reads for TCRdb. It is TCRdb's table, rather than the study itself, that gives the V and J calls and clone size. The sample shows 55,000 to 75,000 clones, roughly a sixth of them seen only once. Sequencing used blood. The TCR sequence derives from a female donor with papillary thyroid cancer or a benign thyroid nodule (not recorded which). Some clones in this sample may be carry-over from other donors' samples. This sequence joins TRBV3-1 and TRBJ1-5; perhaps TRBD1 as D (5 bases). CDR3 DNA sequence: TGTGCCAGCATCTCGCGACAGACTAATCAGCCCCAGCATTTT. Translation gives CASISRQTNQPQHF.